What follows is one T cell receptor (beta chain) and its context. Its cognate antigen is unknown. The donors gave bone marrow, and they were healthy. Primers for the PCR totalled 60 Vbeta and 13 Jbeta. Per the original methods: About 83 million unique TCR beta chains, 9 million to 11 million shared, were counted in a later analysis. The protocol was immunoSEQ multiplex PCR, while the TCRdb copy is restricted to in-frame clones and leaves out a portion. V and J calls and clone size are those listed in that table; D and trimming were worked out from the DNA. The table has roughly 100,000 clones, about 80% seen once. V dropped 7 bases and J dropped 1 base, with 10 bases sitting between them. Germline V gene data show CDR1 as SNHLY and CDR2 as FYNNEI. This CDR3 region has 14 residues. This sample stems from a study of cytomegalovirus exposure and HLA in healthy donors. Study-wide results and caveats: CMV serostatus alone was available as immune exposure information.

What was sequenced was PBMCs. The sequence derives from a man aged 35 to 55 in good health and CMV-seronegative. This chain joins TRBV2 and TRBJ2-2; D is ambiguous. CDR3 amino acids: CASNSLWNTGELFF. The CDR3 DNA sequence: TGTGCCAGCAACTCCCTCTGGAACACCGGGGAGCTGTTTTTT.